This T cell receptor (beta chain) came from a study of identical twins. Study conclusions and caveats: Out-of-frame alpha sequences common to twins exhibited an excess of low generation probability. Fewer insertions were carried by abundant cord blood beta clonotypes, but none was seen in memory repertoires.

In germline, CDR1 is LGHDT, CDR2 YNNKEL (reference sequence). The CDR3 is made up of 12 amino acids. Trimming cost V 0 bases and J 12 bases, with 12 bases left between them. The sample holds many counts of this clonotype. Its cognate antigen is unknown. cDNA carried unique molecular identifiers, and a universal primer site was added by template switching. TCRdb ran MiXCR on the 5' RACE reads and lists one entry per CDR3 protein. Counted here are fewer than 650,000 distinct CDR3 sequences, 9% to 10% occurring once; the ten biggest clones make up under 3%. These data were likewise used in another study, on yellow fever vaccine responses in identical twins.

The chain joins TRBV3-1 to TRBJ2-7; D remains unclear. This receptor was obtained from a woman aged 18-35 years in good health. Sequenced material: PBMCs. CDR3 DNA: TGTGCCAGCAGCCAAGATACACCAAGCCTGTACTTC. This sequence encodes CASSQDTPSLYF.